The entry below gives a single TCR beta chain sequence along with its context. Its antigen is still unknown. From the 5' RACE reads, TCRdb called clonotypes with MiXCR, one entry per CDR3 protein. The sample has under 550,000 distinct CDR3 sequences; just over 20% are singletons. The data belong to a study of T cells after yellow fever vaccination. Overall study findings and caveats: Primary-vaccination clones mostly resurfaced post-booster (96% CD4, roughly 90% CD8). The secondary response showed a weaker magnitude and a faster peak, day 5 versus 15.

Source: PBMCs, taken less than 25 days after the first yellow fever vaccination. The source of this sequence is a man aged 18 to 30 who received the YFV17D yellow fever vaccine.

The CDR3: CASSFGGFSGKLFF. CDR3 in DNA: TGTGCCAGCAGCTTTGGGGGCTTCTCCGGAAAACTGTTTTTT. V is TRBV7-2 and J is TRBJ1-4; possibly TRBD1 for D (6 bases). Germline V gene sequence: CDR1 SGHTA, CDR2 FQGNSA. The V gene lost 3 bases and the J gene lost 10 bases, with 15 bases spanning the gap. CDR3 size: 14 residues.